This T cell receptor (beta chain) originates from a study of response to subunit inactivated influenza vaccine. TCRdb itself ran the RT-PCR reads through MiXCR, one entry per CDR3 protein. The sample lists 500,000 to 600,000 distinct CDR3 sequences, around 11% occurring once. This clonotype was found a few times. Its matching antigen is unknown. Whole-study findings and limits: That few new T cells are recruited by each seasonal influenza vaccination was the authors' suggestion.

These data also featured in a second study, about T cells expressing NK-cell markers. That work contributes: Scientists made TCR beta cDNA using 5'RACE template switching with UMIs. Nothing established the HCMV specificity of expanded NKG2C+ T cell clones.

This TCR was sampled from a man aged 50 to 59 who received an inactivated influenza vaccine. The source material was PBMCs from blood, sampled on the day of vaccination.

The chain's CDR3 is CASSHGTGDTEAFF. The CDR3 coding sequence is TGTGCCAGCAGTCATGGGACAGGGGACACTGAAGCTTTCTTT. The gene calls are TRBV6-1 and TRBJ1-1; 10 bases are shared with TRBD1. The trim removed 5 bases at V and 3 bases at J, leaving 3 bases unmatched. Germline CDR1 reads MNHNS; CDR2 reads SASEGT. The CDR3 runs to 14 residues.